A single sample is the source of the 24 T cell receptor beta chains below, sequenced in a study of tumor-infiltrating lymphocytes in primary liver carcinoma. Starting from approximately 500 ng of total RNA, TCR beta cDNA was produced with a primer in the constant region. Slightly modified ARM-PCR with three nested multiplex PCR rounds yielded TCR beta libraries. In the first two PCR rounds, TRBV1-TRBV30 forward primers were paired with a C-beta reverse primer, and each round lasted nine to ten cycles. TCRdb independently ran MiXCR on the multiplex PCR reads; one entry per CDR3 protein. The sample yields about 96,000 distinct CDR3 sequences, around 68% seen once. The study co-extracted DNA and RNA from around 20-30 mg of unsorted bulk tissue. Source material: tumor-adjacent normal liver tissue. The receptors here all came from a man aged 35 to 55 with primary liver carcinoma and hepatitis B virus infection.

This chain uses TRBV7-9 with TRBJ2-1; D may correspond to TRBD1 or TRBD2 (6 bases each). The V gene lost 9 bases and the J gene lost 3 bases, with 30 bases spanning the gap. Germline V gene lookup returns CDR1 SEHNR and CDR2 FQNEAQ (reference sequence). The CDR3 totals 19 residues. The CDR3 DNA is TGTGCCAGTAGCAACCGAGTTTTTGACGGGAGAGGGGGCTACAATGAGCAGTTCTTC. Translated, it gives CASSNRVFDGRGGYNEQFF.

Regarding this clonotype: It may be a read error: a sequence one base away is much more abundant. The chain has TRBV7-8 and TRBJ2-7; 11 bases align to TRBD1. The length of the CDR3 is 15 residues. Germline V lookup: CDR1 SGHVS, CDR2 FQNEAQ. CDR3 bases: TGTGCCATCAGCTCGGGACAGGGGGTTCAGTACGAGCAGTACTTC. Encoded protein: CAISSGQGVQYEQYF.

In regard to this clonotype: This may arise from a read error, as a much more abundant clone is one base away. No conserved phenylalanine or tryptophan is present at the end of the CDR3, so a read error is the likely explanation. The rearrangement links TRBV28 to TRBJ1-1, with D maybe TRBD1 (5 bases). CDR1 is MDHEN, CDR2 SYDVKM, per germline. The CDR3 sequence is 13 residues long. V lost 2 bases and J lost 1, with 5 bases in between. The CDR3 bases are TGTGCCAGCAGTTTAGGGGGGAACACTGAAGCTTTCTAT. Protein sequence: CASSLGGNTEAFY.

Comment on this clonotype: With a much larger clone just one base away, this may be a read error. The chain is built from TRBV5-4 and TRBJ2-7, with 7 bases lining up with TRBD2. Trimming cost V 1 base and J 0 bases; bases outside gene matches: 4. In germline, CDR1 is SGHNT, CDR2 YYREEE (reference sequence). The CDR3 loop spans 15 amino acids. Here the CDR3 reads CASSLSGDFSYEQYF. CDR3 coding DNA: TGTGCCAGCAGCTTGAGCGGGGACTTCTCCTACGAGCAGTACTTC.

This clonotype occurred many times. For the CDR3, the DNA is TGTGCCAGCAGTCCCGGACAGAATCAGCCCCAGCATTTT. Translated: CASSPGQNQPQHF. The chain employs TRBV12-3 or TRBV12-4 and TRBJ1-5; possibly TRBD1 for D (6 bases). The V and J ends lost 5 bases and 4 bases respectively, with 9 bases between them. This CDR3 comprises 13 residues.

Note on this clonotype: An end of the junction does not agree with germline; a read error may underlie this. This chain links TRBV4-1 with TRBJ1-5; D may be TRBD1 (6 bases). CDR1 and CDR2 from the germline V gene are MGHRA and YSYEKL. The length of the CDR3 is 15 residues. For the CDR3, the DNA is TGCGCGAGCAGCTCCGGGGGCAGAAGCAATCAGCCCCAGGATTTT. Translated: CASSSGGRSNQPQDF.

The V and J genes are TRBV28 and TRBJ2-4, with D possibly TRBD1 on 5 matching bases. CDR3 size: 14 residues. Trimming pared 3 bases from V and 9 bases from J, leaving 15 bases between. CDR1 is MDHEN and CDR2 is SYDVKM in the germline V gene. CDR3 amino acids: CASSFWAGQGIQYF. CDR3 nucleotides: TGTGCCAGCAGTTTTTGGGCAGGGCAGGGCATTCAGTACTTC.

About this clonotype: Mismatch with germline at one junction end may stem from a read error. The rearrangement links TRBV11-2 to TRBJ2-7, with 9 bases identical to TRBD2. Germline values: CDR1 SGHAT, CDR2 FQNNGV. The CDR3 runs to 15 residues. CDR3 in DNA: TGTGCCAGCAACTTAGTGGCGGGAGGGCCGTACAAGCAGTACTTC. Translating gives CASNLVAGGPYKQYF.

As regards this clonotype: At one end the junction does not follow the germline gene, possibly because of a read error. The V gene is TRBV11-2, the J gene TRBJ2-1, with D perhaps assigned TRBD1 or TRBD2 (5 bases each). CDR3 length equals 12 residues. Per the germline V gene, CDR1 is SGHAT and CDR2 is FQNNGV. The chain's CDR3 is CANSMGVRDQFF. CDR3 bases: TGTGCCAACAGCATGGGGGTACGTGATCAATTCTTC.

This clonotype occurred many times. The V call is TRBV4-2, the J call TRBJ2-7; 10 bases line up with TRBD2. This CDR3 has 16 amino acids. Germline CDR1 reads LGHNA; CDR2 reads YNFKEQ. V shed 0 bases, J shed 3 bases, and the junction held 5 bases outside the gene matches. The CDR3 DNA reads TGTGCCAGCAGCCAAGACCTATCTAGCGGGGGCTACGAGCAGTACTTC. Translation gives CASSQDLSSGGYEQYF.

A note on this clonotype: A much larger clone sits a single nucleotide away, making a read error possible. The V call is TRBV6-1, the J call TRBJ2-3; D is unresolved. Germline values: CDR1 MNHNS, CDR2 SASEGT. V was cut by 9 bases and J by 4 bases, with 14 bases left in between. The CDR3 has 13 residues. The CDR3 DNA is TGTGCCAGAAGCAAATCCTCACCAGATACGCAGTATTTT. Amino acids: CARSKSSPDTQYF.

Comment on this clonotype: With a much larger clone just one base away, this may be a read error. The CDR3 reads CVSTSLHREQETQYF. The CDR3 DNA reads TGTGTCAGCACCTCCTTGCATCGGGAACAAGAGACCCAGTACTTC. J is TRBJ2-5 and V is TRBV6-5; weak D call: TRBD2 (5 bases). The CDR3 is 15 amino acids. The V gene's germline CDR1 is MNHEY and CDR2 SVGAGI.

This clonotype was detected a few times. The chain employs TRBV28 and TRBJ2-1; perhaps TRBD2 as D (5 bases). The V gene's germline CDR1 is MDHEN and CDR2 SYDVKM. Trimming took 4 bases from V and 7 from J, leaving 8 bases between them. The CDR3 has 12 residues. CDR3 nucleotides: TGTGCCAGCAGTTCTGGAGGTAATGAGCAGTTCTTC. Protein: CASSSGGNEQFF.

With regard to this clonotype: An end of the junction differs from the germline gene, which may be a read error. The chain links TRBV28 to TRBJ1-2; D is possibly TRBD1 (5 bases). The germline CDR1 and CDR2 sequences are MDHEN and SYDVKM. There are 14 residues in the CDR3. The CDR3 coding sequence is TGTGTCAGCAGAAAGGCAGGGCCTGACTATGGCTACACCTTC. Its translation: CVSRKAGPDYGYTF.

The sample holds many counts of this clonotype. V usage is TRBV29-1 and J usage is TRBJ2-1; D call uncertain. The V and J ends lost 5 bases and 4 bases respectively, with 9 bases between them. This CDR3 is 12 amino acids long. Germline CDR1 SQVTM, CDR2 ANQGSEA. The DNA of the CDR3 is TGCAGCGTTCCTACACCTTACAATGAGCAGTTCTTC. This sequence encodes CSVPTPYNEQFF.

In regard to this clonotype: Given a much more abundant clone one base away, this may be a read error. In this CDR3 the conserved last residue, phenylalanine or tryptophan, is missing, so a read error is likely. CDR3 sequence (DNA): TGCGCCAGCAGCCAGAAGCGGCTAGCGTACAATGAGCAGTTCTCC. Translated: CASSQKRLAYNEQFS. The chain couples TRBV4-1 to TRBJ2-1; D is possibly TRBD2 (6 bases). Trimming removed 3 bases from V and 4 bases from J, with 13 bases in between. Germline loops: CDR1 MGHRA, CDR2 YSYEKL. This CDR3 spans 15 amino acids.

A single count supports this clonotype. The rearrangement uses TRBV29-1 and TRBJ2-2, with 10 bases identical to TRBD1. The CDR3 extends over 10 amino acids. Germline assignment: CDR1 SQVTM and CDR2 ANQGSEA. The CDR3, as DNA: TGCAACGTGGGACAGGGGAAACTGTTTTTT. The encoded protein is CNVGQGKLFF.

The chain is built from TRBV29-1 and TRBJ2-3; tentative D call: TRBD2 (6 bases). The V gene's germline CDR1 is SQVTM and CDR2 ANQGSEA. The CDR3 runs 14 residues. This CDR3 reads CIVAEGGDTDTQYF. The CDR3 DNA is TGCATCGTAGCGGAGGGAGGAGACACAGATACGCAGTATTTT.

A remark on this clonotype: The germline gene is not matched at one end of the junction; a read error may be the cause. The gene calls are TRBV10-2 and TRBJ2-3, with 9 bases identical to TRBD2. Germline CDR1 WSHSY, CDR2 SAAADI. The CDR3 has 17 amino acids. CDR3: CASSEWSSGRGADTQYF. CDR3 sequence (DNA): TGCGCCAGCAGTGAATGGAGTAGCGGGAGAGGGGCGGATACTCAGTATTTT.

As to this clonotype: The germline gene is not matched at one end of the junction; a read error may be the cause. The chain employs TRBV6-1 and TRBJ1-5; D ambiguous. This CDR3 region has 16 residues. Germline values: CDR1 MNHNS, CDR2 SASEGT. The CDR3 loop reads CASSETAPDSNQPQHF. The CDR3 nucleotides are TGTGCTAGCAGTGAAACTGCGCCCGATAGCAATCAGCCCCAGCATTTT.

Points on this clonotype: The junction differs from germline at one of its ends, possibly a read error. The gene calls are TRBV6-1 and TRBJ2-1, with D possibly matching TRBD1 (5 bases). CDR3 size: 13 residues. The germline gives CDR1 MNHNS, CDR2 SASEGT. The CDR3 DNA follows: TGTGCCAGCAGTGAGGACATCTACTATGATCAGTTCTTC. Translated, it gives CASSEDIYYDQFF.

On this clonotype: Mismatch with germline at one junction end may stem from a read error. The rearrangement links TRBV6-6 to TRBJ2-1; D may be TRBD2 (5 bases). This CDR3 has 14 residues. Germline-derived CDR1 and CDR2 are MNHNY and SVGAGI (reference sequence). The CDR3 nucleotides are TGTGCCAGCAGTTACGGCGGTAGAGCGGTTGAGCGGTTCTTC. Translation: CASSYGGRAVERFF.

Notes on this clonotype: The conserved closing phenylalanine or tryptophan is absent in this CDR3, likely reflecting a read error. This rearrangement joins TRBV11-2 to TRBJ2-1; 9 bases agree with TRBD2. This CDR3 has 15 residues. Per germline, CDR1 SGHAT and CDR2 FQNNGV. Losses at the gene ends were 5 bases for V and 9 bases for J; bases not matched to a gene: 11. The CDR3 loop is CASSMLAGSGGEQFL. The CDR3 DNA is TGTGCCAGCAGCATGCTAGCGGGGTCGGGGGGTGAGCAGTTCCTC.

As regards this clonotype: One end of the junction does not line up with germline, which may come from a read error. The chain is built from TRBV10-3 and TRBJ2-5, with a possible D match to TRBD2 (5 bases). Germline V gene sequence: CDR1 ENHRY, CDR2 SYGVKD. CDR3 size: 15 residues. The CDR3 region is CAISDYMGAQEIQYF. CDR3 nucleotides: TGTGCCATCAGTGACTACATGGGAGCCCAAGAGATCCAGTACTTC.